This TCR beta chain was identified during a study of shared clonotypes between healthy human individuals. Study information: Three plates were used per donor for CD4 naive, three for CD4 memory, two for CD8 naive and one for CD8 memory.

Sequencing was performed with immunoSEQ multiplex PCR; in TCRdb, only in-frame clones are kept and a portion is missing. This sample carries some 2 million clones, approximately 94% of them seen once, and the ten largest clones take more than 0.95%. Findings and caveats of the study: Clonotypes shared by all four donors outscored non-shared clonotypes in generation probability.

This CDR3 has 15 amino acids. V was cut by 0 bases and J by 5 bases, with 13 bases left in between. CDR1 is LGHNA and CDR2 is YSLEER in the germline V gene. About this clone: Antigen: not known.

Selected positively for CCR7 and CD45RO-negative, naive CD8 cells excluded terminally differentiated effector memory CD45RA+ cells. Recent vaccinations or acute infections were absent in the healthy HIV-negative adult donors. This receptor was obtained from a man aged 18 to 30 in good health. Sequencing was done on a sample of naive CD8+ T cells sorted from blood. The rearrangement uses TRBV4-3 and TRBJ2-5; no firm D call. As DNA, the CDR3 is TGCGCCAGCAGCCAAGACTTTGGGTCGGCGGAGACCCAGTACTTC. Its protein product is CASSQDFGSAETQYF.